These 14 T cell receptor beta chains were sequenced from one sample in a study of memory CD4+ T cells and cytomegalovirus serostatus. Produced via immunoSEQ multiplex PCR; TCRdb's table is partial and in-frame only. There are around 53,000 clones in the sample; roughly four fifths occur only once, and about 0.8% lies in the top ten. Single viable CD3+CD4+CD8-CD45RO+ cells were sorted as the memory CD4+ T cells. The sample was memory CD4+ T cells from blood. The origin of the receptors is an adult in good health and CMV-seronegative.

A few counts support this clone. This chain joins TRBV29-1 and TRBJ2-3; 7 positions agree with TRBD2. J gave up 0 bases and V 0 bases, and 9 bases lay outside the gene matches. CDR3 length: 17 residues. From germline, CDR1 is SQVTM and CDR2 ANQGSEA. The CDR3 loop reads CSVEDRFSSGSTDTQYF. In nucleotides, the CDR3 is TGCAGCGTTGAAGATCGTTTTTCTAGCGGCAGCACAGATACGCAGTATTTT.

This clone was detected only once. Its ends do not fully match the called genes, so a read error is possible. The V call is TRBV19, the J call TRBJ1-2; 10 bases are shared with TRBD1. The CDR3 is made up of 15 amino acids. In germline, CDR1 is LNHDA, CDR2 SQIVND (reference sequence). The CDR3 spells CASSLDRGLSYGYTF. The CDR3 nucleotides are TGTGCCAGTAGTTTAGACAGGGGGCTCTCCTATGGCTACACCTTC. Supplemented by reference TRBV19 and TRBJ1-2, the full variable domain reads DGGITQSPKYLFRKEGQNVTLSCEQNLNHDAMYWYRQDPGQGLRLIYYSQIVNDFQKGDIAEGYSVSREKKESFPLTVTSAQKNPTAFYLCASSLDRGLSYGYTFGSGTRLTVV.

The CDR3, as DNA: TGTGCCAGCAGTGAAATGGCGGGGGGGCCGGTAAACGAGCAGTACTTC. This translates into CASSEMAGGPVNEQYF. The chain couples TRBV6-1 to TRBJ2-7, with 9 nucleotides matching TRBD2. The CDR3 has 16 amino acids. V was pared by 2 bases and J by 5 bases, with 10 bases of the junction left unmatched. Looked up from germline, CDR1 is MNHNS and CDR2 is SASEGT.

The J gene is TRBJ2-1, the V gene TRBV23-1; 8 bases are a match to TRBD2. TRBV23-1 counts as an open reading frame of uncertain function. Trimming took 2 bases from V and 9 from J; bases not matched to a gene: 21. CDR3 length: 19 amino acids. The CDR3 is CASSQRRDLGPGRETEQFF. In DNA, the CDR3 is TGCGCCAGCAGTCAAAGGCGGGACTTGGGCCCCGGGAGGGAGACTGAGCAGTTCTTC.

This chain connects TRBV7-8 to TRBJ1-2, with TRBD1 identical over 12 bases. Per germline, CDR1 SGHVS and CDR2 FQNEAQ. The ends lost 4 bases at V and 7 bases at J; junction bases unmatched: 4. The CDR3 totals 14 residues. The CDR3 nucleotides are TGTGCCAGCAGCTGGGGACAGGGGGCTTCTGGCTACACCTTC. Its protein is CASSWGQGASGYTF. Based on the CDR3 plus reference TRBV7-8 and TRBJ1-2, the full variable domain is GAGVSQSPRYKVAKRGQDVALRCDPISGHVSLFWYQQALGQGPEFLTYFQNEAQLDKSGLPSDRFFAERPEGSVSTLKIQRTQQEDSAVYLCASSWGQGASGYTFGSGTRLTVV.

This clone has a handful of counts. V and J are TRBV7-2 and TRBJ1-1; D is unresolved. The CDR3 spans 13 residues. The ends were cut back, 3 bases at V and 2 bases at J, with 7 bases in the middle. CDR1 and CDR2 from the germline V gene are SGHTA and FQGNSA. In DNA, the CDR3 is TGTGCCAGCAGCTTGGGCCAAAACACTGAAGCTTTCTTT. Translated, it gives CASSLGQNTEAFF.

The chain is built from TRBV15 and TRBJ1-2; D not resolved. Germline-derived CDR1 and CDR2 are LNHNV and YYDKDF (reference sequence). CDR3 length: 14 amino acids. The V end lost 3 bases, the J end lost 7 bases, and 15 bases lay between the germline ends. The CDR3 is CATSSLDQAGGYTF. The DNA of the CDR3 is TGTGCCACCAGCAGCTTAGATCAGGCTGGTGGCTACACCTTC.

Here the CDR3 reads CASSFNIGHDQPQHF. DNA for the CDR3: TGTGCCAGCAGCTTCAACATAGGACACGATCAGCCCCAGCATTTT. The gene calls are TRBV7-9 and TRBJ1-5, with D possibly being TRBD1 (5 bases). V lost 3 bases and J lost 5, with 14 bases in between. CDR1 is SEHNR, CDR2 FQNEAQ, per germline (reference sequence). This CDR3 spans 15 amino acids.

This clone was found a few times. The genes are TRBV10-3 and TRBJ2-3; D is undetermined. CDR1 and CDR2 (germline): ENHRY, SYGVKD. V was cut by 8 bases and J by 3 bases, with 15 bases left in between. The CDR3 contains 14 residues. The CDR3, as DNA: TGTGCCATCGCAGACTCCAAGAGGACAGATACGCAGTATTTT. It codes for CAIADSKRTDTQYF.

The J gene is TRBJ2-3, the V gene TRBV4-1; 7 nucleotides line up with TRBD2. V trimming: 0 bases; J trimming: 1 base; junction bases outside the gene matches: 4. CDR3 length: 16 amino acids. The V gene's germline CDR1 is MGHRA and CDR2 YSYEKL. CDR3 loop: CASSQDSSGGTDTQYF. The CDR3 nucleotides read TGCGCCAGCAGCCAAGATTCAAGCGGGGGCACAGATACGCAGTATTTT.

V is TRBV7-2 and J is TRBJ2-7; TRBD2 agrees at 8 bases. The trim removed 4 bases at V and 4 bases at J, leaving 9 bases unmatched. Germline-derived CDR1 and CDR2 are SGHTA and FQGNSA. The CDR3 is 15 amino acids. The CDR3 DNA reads TGTGCCAGCAGCTGGAGAGCGGGGGTAGGTTACGAGCAGTACTTC. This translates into CASSWRAGVGYEQYF.

This CDR3 reads CASSQPITGGTDTQYF. CDR3 nucleotides: TGTGCCAGCAGCCAACCGATAACAGGGGGCACAGATACGCAGTATTTT. The V gene is TRBV14, the J gene TRBJ2-3; 7 positions agree with TRBD1. The CDR3 has 16 amino acids. The ends lost 2 bases at V and 1 base at J; junction bases unmatched: 6. The germline gives CDR1 SGHDN, CDR2 FVKESK.

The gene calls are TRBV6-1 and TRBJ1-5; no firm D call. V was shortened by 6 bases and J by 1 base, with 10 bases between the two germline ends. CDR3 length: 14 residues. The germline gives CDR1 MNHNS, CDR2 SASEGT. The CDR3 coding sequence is TGTGCCAGCAGACCAAACAGCAGCAATCAGCCCCAGCATTTT. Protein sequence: CASRPNSSNQPQHF.

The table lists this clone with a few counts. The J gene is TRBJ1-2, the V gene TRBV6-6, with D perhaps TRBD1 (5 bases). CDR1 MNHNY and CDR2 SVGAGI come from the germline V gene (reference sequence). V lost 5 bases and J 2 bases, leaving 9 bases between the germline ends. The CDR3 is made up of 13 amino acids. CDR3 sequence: CASSVRANYGYTF. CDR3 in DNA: TGTGCCAGCAGTGTCAGGGCCAACTATGGCTACACCTTC.